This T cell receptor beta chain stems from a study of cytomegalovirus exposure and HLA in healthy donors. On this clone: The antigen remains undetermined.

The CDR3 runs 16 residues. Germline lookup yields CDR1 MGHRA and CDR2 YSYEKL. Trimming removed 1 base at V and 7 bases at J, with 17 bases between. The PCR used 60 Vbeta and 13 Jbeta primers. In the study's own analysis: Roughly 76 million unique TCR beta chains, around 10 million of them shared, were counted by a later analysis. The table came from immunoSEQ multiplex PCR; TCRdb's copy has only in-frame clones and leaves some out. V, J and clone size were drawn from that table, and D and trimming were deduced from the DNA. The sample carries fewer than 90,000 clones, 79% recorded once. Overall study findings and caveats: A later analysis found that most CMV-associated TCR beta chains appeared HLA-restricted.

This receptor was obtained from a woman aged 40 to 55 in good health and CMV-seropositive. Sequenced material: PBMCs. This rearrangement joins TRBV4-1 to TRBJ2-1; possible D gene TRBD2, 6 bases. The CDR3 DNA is TGCGCCAGCAGCCAAGTGGGACTGTCTACAGAGAATGAGCAGTTCTTC. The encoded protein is CASSQVGLSTENEQFF.